Sequencing of this TCR beta chain was carried out in a study of shared clonotypes between healthy human individuals (dated by TCRdb to the early 2020s). Turning to the overall study: The cohort included three men and a couple of women between 18 and 49 years of age. For each donor, CD4 naive and CD4 memory were each given three plates, CD8 naive was given two plates, and CD8 memory was given one plate. To estimate repertoire size and how much clonotypes are shared between individuals, the study performed deep sequencing of blood TCR repertoires from about five healthy adults. To increase sequencing depth and limit assay-specific biases, different laboratories used diverse techniques to prepare libraries and sequence TCR repertoires. Each donor's leukapheresis produced roughly between about 0.9 and 9.5 billion PBMCs.

For the CD8 naive samples, CD45RO-negative cells were positively selected for CCR7, yielding a CD45RA+CCR7+ population from which TemRA cells were excluded. The donors were healthy, HIV-negative adults who had no recently reported acute infections or vaccinations. Every donor was a Caucasian adult residing in Nashville, Tennessee, USA. After blood collection by leukapheresis, PBMCs were isolated using Ficoll-Histopaque density gradient centrifugation and then cryopreserved in the vapor phase of liquid nitrogen. Analytical flow cytometry was used to check the purity and quantity of each magnetically sorted T cell population. Each sorted fraction had its genomic DNA isolated and then quantified by UV absorbance on a Nanodrop 2000c. A note on this clone: Its antigen is unknown. No much larger clone exists at a distance of one base, and base qualities are not known.

Germline trimming: 1 base from V, 4 bases from J; junction bases outside gene matches: 2. Reading from cysteine to phenylalanine, the CDR3 counts 15 amino acids. Of all the DNA, just the CDR3 is kept, 45 bases in frame from base 1. CDR1 and CDR2 are drawn from the germline V gene: SQVTM, ANQGSEA. Using the deep immunoSEQ assay, TCR CDR3 regions were amplified from genomic DNA by multiplex PCR. Extracted genomic DNA from each cell subset was distributed evenly across all wells of several immunoSEQ 96-well plates, and each plate was treated as a replicate. For sorted subsets, each replicate PCR was loaded with 200 to 250 ng genomic DNA, equivalent to approximately 33,000 T cell genomes. Purified libraries were measured with a Qubit 3.0 fluorometer, size-checked on a Bioanalyzer 2100, and measured again with the KAPA Library Quantification kit. Each immunoSEQ 96-well plate was sequenced on its own single-read 150-cycle Illumina NextSeq 550 flow cell. In the authors' own workflow: The immunoSEQ output contained only junctional sequences without quality scores, so filtering could not match that applied to full-length reads. To assign V/J genes and CDR3, sequences were annotated against IMGT germline references using PyIR, a Python wrapper for IgBLAST v1.9. Any read was removed if the V/J assignment was weak (E-value above 1e-6), the CDR3 was missing, or the read contained stop codons, out-of-frame junctions, or ambiguous translated residues. V3J clonotypes were defined as sequences sharing an identical inferred V gene, J gene, and CDR3 amino acid sequence. Percentage overlap between repertoires was computed as shared unique clonotypes divided by the size of the smaller repertoire. Repertoire richness was assessed with RTK rarefaction, the Chao1 estimator, and Recon v2.1 estimates of unobserved clonotypes. Generation probabilities for all TCRbeta clonotypes obtained by the gDNA method from a handful of donors were computed using OLGA. TCRdb retrieved this table from immuneACCESS and kept in-frame rearrangements only. Not all clones are present; in checked studies, unresolved V genes account for under half, and no reason is known for the remainder. V and J calls and clone size are as listed in that table; D and trimming were resolved from the DNA. The sample table records nearly 2 million clones; less than 95% of these occur just once. Roughly 1% of the sample is taken by the ten largest.

What the authors observed across the whole study: Only blood was sampled, and tissue TCR repertoires likely differ from those in blood. Because the study included a small number of donors, the genetic and exposure-history diversity represented was limited. Pairwise subsampling led to the expectation that sequencing depth would affect the degree of clonotype sharing among donors. Estimated clonotype richness was generally larger for naive than for memory subsets. Compared with non-shared clonotypes, clonotypes shared by all four sorted-subset donors had higher generation probabilities. Roughly 5% of naive CD4, roughly 3.6% of naive CD8, about 2.4% of memory CD4, and about 0.4% of memory CD8 clonotypes were shared across a few donors. Even with the large sequencing depth, rarefaction of the sorted-subset datasets indicated that sequencing was incomplete.

The specimen was naive CD8+ T cells sorted from blood. Taken with the paper, the label for cell subset or site translates to: CD45RA+CCR7+. The chain is encoded by TRBV29-1 joined to TRBJ2-3; TRBD2 matches 13 bases in the middle. The sequence came from a man aged 18 to 30 in good health. The DNA reads TGCAGCGTTGAAGGGACTAGCGGGAGTTCAGATACGCAGTATTTT. Its protein reads: CSVEGTSGSSDTQYF.